The clone carrying this T cell receptor beta chain was seen ten or more times. Antigen unknown. These data originate in a study of regulatory T cells in long-lasting Graves disease. Time point: newly diagnosed GD, antithyroid drugs for less than 3 months. The TCR library was made from RNA extracted from PBMCs. This CDR3 contains 13 residues. The germline V gene has CDR1 LGHNT and CDR2 FRNRAP. Trimming shortened V by 5 bases and J by 3 bases, and 10 bases separated the two germline ends. Findings of the study overall: Accuracy may have been reduced by the small sample size.

Library construction for TCR beta used iRepertoire HTBI primers and Arm-PCR of CDR3 regions. TCRdb reprocessed the multiplex PCR reads via MiXCR and lists one record per CDR3 protein. The data hold roughly 420,000 distinct CDR3 sequences, with about 14% observed a single time. This same sample was also part of a study on T cells in Graves' hyperthyroidism and ophthalmopathy.

The V call is TRBV12-5, the J call TRBJ1-1, with D unresolved. The sample in question was peripheral blood mononuclear cells (PBMCs), obtained at new diagnosis, from a patient treated with antithyroid drugs. This receptor was taken from a woman between 50 and 59 years old with Graves disease. Here the CDR3 reads CASGREADTEAFF. DNA of the CDR3: TGTGCTAGTGGTAGAGAAGCGGACACTGAAGCTTTCTTT.